The clone carrying this T cell receptor (beta chain) was counted between two and nine times. The antigen remains undetermined. Germline CDR1 and CDR2: SGHKS and YYEKEE (reference sequence). Trimming stripped 4 bases from V and 8 bases from J, with 16 bases between. The CDR3 is 15 amino acids. The data originate from a study of cytomegalovirus exposure and HLA in healthy donors. General study findings and limits: Cytomegalovirus association was listed for 150 to 200 TCR beta chains.

Use of 60 Vbeta and 13 Jbeta primers characterized the PCR. Some clones are missing from TCRdb's copy, which holds only in-frame ones; the method was immunoSEQ multiplex PCR. The sample contains fewer than 140,000 clones, less than 85% of which appear only once. The rearrangement uses TRBV5-5 and TRBJ1-6; TRBD1 might be the D (6 bases). The receptor was derived from a man aged 60 to 75 in good health and CMV-seronegative. Source material: PBMCs. The DNA for the CDR3 is TGTGCCAGCAGCCGTGGGCAGGGGCGGGATTCACCCCTCCACTTT. Translation: CASSRGQGRDSPLHF. Variable domain in full (rest from reference TRBV5-5 and TRBJ1-6): DAGVTQSPTHLIKTRGQQVTLRCSPISGHKSVSWYQQVLGQGPQFIFQYYEKEERGRGNFPDRFSARQFPNYSSELNVNALLLGDSALYLCASSRGQGRDSPLHFGNGTRLTVT.